This T cell receptor beta chain was documented in a study of T cell repertoires in cytomegalovirus infection. Study information: A matching HLA type, together with CMV infection, was signaled by public TCR beta signatures.

This CDR3 comprises 13 residues. Trimming stripped 3 bases from V and 7 bases from J, with 12 bases between. CDR1 is LNHDA and CDR2 is SQIVND in the germline V gene (reference sequence). About this clonotype: The antigen remains undetermined.

Each CDR3 protein gets one entry after TCRdb re-called the reads with MiXCR. The sample records approximately 73,000 distinct CDR3 sequences, about 40% being singletons. This TCR derives from a human donor in good health (CMV status not recorded). Some clones in this sample may be carry-over from other donors' samples. The sequenced sample was CD8+ T cells from cultured PBMCs, obtained from culture after CMV antigen stimulation. This chain uses TRBV19 with TRBJ1-1, with D tentatively TRBD1 (5 bases). The CDR3 is CASSMATGVEAFF. The CDR3 DNA follows: TGTGCCAGTAGTATGGCTACAGGAGTTGAAGCTTTCTTT.